What follows is one TCR beta chain and its context. The data were taken from a study of blood T cell repertoires in COVID-19. Background on the study: There were acute and convalescent COVID-19 samples, and they came from the United States, Italy and Spain. T cells, B-cell-depleted T cells, or PBMCs provided the cDNA or gDNA that served as material.

As handled by the study authors: Researchers report that nucleated cell counts were estimated from reference gene primer amplification. Produced via immunoSEQ multiplex PCR; TCRdb's table is partial and in-frame only. D and trimming were read from the DNA, whereas the V and J calls and clone size are those reported in that table. Here the sample spans about 250,000 clones, under 90% being singletons. CDR1 and CDR2 from the germline V gene are KGHSH and LQKENI. The V gene end was trimmed by 4 bases and the J gene end by 1 base; junction bases not matched to a gene: 3. This CDR3 region has 15 residues.

This chain links TRBV18 with TRBJ2-1; TRBD1 aligns across 8 bases. The sample comprised peripheral blood. The receptor's source is a woman between 35 and 50 years old who had recovered from COVID-19. CDR3 region: CASSLRTGSYNEQFF. CDR3 in DNA: TGTGCCAGCTCACTCCGGACAGGGTCCTACAATGAGCAGTTCTTC.